This T cell receptor beta chain was obtained from a study of T-cell reconstitution after alpha-beta-depleted transplantation in children. This clonotype has ten or more counts. The CDR3 runs to 14 residues. Per germline, CDR1 DFQATT and CDR2 SNEGSKA (reference sequence). J was trimmed by 3 bases and V by 6 bases; bases with no gene match: 5. A TCRbeta library incorporating unique molecular identifiers was prepared. In TCRdb, the PCR reads were re-called with MiXCR into one record per CDR3 protein. The table lists approximately 200,000 distinct CDR3 sequences, roughly 14% of them singletons. The source material was PBMCs from the stem cell graft donor, sampled from the stem cell graft. The TCR originated in a human donor who donated a stem cell graft to a child with acute lymphoblastic leukemia. This chain uses TRBV20-1 with TRBJ2-7; the match to TRBD2 covers 13 bases. The CDR3 nucleotides are TGCAGTGCCCCTAGGACTAGCGGGAGCTACGAGCAGTACTTC. It codes for CSAPRTSGSYEQYF.